The 4 T cell receptor beta chains in this list originate from one sample, sequenced in a study of identical twins. TCRdb reprocessed the 5' RACE reads with MiXCR, giving one entry per CDR3 protein. Among 450,000 to 500,000 distinct CDR3 sequences listed, over 11% were seen once. The sample also formed part of further work on yellow fever vaccine responses in identical twins.

Sequenced input: CD4+ T cells sorted from blood. These receptors all come from a woman aged 18-29 years in good health.

The chain links TRBV9 to TRBJ2-5, with D unclear. Trimming removed 0 bases from V and 2 bases from J, with 11 bases in between. CDR1 and CDR2 (germline): SGDLS, YYNGEE. The CDR3 is made up of 15 amino acids. The CDR3 spells CASSVVAVGQETQYF. CDR3 coding DNA: TGTGCCAGCAGCGTAGTAGCCGTAGGGCAAGAGACCCAGTACTTC.

The chain employs TRBV7-2 and TRBJ2-2; TRBD1 might be the D (6 bases). Trimming took 4 bases from V and 7 from J, leaving 19 bases between them. CDR1 SGHTA and CDR2 FQGNSA come from the germline V gene. This CDR3 comprises 16 residues. The DNA of the CDR3 is TGTGCCAGCAGCTCCCCTTTAGGGGGAGAAGTCGGGGAGCTGTTTTTT. Translating it yields CASSSPLGGEVGELFF.

This sequence joins TRBV5-1 and TRBJ2-7, with 7 bases identical to TRBD1. CDR3 length: 13 amino acids. Trimming took 3 bases from V and 1 from J; bases not matched to a gene: 1. Germline lookup yields CDR1 SGHRS and CDR2 YFSETQ. The CDR3 DNA sequence: TGCGCCAGCAGCTGGGGACAGTCCTACGAGCAGTACTTC. It specifies CASSWGQSYEQYF.

The chain links TRBV12-5 to TRBJ2-3; D is ambiguous. V lost 7 bases and J lost 2, with 19 bases in between. The germline V gene encodes CDR1 LGHNT and CDR2 FRNRAP. The CDR3 sequence is 16 residues long. The CDR3 loop reads CASEAKLEKLTDTQYF. CDR3 nucleotide sequence: TGTGCTAGTGAGGCAAAGCTAGAAAAACTCACAGATACGCAGTATTTT.